Each of the 24 T cell receptor beta chains below was sequenced from the same sample in a study of CD8+ T cells in alopecia areata. RNA was isolated and reverse transcribed to cDNA, the sequencing template. Profiling relied on immunoSEQ multiplex PCR, and the TCRdb table lists in-frame clones only, not all of them. The sample has approximately 110,000 clones, roughly 56% seen once. The treatment denotes: oral pan-JAK inhibitor, 5-10 mg twice daily. The sequenced sample was CD4+ T cells sorted from blood, obtained at week 24, from a patient treated with tofacitinib. The receptors shown here come from a human donor with alopecia areata.

The chain recombines TRBV7-2 with TRBJ2-2; the D call may be TRBD1 or TRBD2 (5 bases each). The germline V gene has CDR1 SGHTA and CDR2 FQGNSA. V was cut by 4 bases and J by 2 bases, with 14 bases left in between. There are 16 residues in the CDR3. CDR3 amino acids: CASSSTPGPNTGELFF. Written as DNA, the CDR3 is TGTGCCAGCAGCTCAACTCCGGGACCTAACACCGGGGAGCTGTTTTTT.

The CDR3 nucleotides read TGTGCCAGCAGCTTAGGGACAGGGAGCCCACCCTACGAGCAGTACTTC. This translates into CASSLGTGSPPYEQYF. The chain carries TRBV7-2 and TRBJ2-7; 8 bases map to TRBD1. The junction had 7 bases not matched to a gene; V was cut back by 1 base and J by 2 bases. The V gene's germline CDR1 is SGHTA and CDR2 FQGNSA. The CDR3 runs 16 residues.

The chain joins TRBV4-2 to TRBJ2-3, with unresolved D. The CDR3 runs to 15 residues. Trimming left V 0 bases short and J 0 bases short, with 7 bases between. Germline-derived CDR1 and CDR2 are LGHNA and YNFKEQ. CDR3 region: CASSQDRYSTDTQYF. Here the CDR3 DNA reads TGTGCCAGCAGCCAAGATCGCTACAGCACAGATACGCAGTATTTT.

The chain is built from TRBV5-4 and TRBJ2-3; no firm D call. Trimming pared 4 bases from V and 2 bases from J, leaving 11 bases between. This CDR3 is built from 14 residues. The germline V gene encodes CDR1 SGHNT and CDR2 YYREEE (reference sequence). CDR3 region: CASSQDTSTDTQYF. CDR3 DNA sequence: TGTGCCAGCAGCCAAGACACATCCACAGATACGCAGTATTTT.

This clone showed up just a few times. The chain couples TRBV4-2 to TRBJ1-2; TRBD1 might be the D (6 bases). The germline V gene has CDR1 LGHNA and CDR2 YNFKEQ. This CDR3 has 15 residues. V shed 2 bases and J shed 4 bases, with 14 bases lying between them. In DNA, the CDR3 is TGTGCCAGCAGCCAAACAACCGGGACATCCTATGGCTACACCTTC. This codes for CASSQTTGTSYGYTF.

This sequence joins TRBV4-1 and TRBJ2-1, with D perhaps TRBD2 (6 bases). The CDR3 covers 12 residues. Germline CDR1 and CDR2: MGHRA and YSYEKL. Trimming pared 4 bases from V and 8 bases from J, leaving 9 bases between. The CDR3 is CASSPWGDEQFF. In DNA form, the CDR3 reads TGCGCCAGCAGCCCATGGGGGGATGAGCAGTTCTTC.

This chain links TRBV5-1 with TRBJ2-7; either TRBD1 or TRBD2 may fit D (5 bases each). The CDR3 loop spans 15 amino acids. Germline assignment: CDR1 SGHRS and CDR2 YFSETQ. V was trimmed by 4 bases and J by 2 bases, leaving 16 bases between them. CDR3 in amino acids: CASSISGEGPYEQYF. In DNA form, the CDR3 reads TGCGCCAGCAGCATATCCGGAGAGGGACCCTACGAGCAGTACTTC.

This chain links TRBV5-1 with TRBJ2-7; the match to TRBD1 covers 8 bases. The germline gives CDR1 SGHRS, CDR2 YFSETQ. The CDR3 covers 12 residues. Unmatched junction bases numbered 3, after V lost 4 bases and J lost 6 bases. CDR3 bases: TGCGCCAGCAGCCTTGACAGGGGCGAGCAGTACTTC. This encodes CASSLDRGEQYF.

The chain is built from TRBV30 and TRBJ1-1, with unresolved D. In germline, CDR1 is GTSNPN, CDR2 SVGIG (reference sequence). Trimming removed 4 bases at V and 3 bases at J, with 9 bases between. The CDR3 totals 12 residues. In DNA form, the CDR3 reads TGTGCCTGGAACTCGGGGTACACTGAAGCTTTCTTT. It is translated as CAWNSGYTEAFF.

This clone turned up a few times. The V gene is TRBV6-1, the J gene TRBJ1-1; TRBD1 matches at 7 bases. Germline CDR1 reads MNHNS; CDR2 reads SASEGT. This CDR3 is 14 amino acids long. V trimming: 6 bases; J trimming: 1 base; junction bases outside the gene matches: 5. DNA for the CDR3: TGTGCCAGCAGGTCGGGACAGCCGAACACTGAAGCTTTCTTT. It is translated as CASRSGQPNTEAFF.

The chain couples TRBV2 to TRBJ1-6; a weak D match, TRBD1 (5 bases). The CDR3 has 16 residues. Germline V gene sequence: CDR1 SNHLY, CDR2 FYNNEI. V gave up 4 bases and J gave up 6 bases, with 16 bases separating them. The CDR3 loop reads CASSVAGPSGNSPLHF. In nucleotides, the CDR3 is TGTGCCAGCAGTGTCGCAGGGCCATCGGGTAATTCACCCCTCCACTTT. The complete variable domain, with remaining parts taken from reference TRBV2 and TRBJ1-6, reads EPEVTQTPSHQVTQMGQEVILRCVPISNHLYFYWYRQILGQKVEFLVSFYNNEISEKSEIFDDQFSVERPDGSNFTLKIRSTKLEDSAMYFCASSVAGPSGNSPLHFGNGTRLTVT.

V and J are TRBV10-3 and TRBJ2-7; D is unclear. The V end was cut by 10 bases, the J end by 0 bases, with 10 bases between. Germline V lookup: CDR1 ENHRY, CDR2 SYGVKD. The CDR3 covers 12 residues. The CDR3 loop reads CATSTVSYEQYF. The CDR3 DNA follows: TGTGCCACCTCGACGGTCTCCTACGAGCAGTACTTC.

The chain has TRBV5-1 and TRBJ2-5; D gene unclear. The germline V gene has CDR1 SGHRS and CDR2 YFSETQ. The CDR3 covers 11 residues. Trimming pared 1 base from V and 5 bases from J, leaving 3 bases between. CDR3 amino acids: CASSLLETQYF. The CDR3 DNA is TGCGCCAGCAGCTTGTTGGAGACCCAGTACTTC.

The V call is TRBV7-8, the J call TRBJ1-3, with TRBD1 as a possible D gene (5 bases). The germline CDR1 and CDR2 sequences are SGHVS and FQNEAQ. V lost 4 bases and J 3 bases, leaving 10 bases between the germline ends. The CDR3 loop spans 14 amino acids. CDR3 DNA: TGTGCCAGCAGCTCACAGGCTGATGGAAACACCATATATTTT. It is translated as CASSSQADGNTIYF. The full variable domain, rest sourced from reference TRBV7-8 and TRBJ1-3, is GAGVSQSPRYKVAKRGQDVALRCDPISGHVSLFWYQQALGQGPEFLTYFQNEAQLDKSGLPSDRFFAERPEGSVSTLKIQRTQQEDSAVYLCASSSQADGNTIYFGEGSWLTVV.

The V and J genes are TRBV7-8 and TRBJ1-2; 9 bases fit TRBD1. V shed 5 bases, J shed 4 bases, and the junction held 8 bases outside the gene matches. The CDR3 has 15 amino acids. Germline CDR1 is SGHVS and CDR2 is FQNEAQ. The CDR3 loop is CASSPEGQGSYGYTF. Here the CDR3 DNA reads TGTGCCAGCAGCCCCGAGGGACAGGGATCCTATGGCTACACCTTC.

The chain couples TRBV7-9 to TRBJ2-5, with D hard to call. Trimming removed 4 bases at V and 4 bases at J, with 7 bases between. The CDR3 consists of 12 residues. Looked up from germline, CDR1 is SEHNR and CDR2 is FQNEAQ (reference sequence). The chain's CDR3 is CASSSDGETQYF. The CDR3 DNA follows: TGTGCCAGCAGCTCGGACGGAGAGACCCAGTACTTC.

The chain carries TRBV19 and TRBJ2-1; 7 bases are a match to TRBD2. The germline V gene has CDR1 LNHDA and CDR2 SQIVND (reference sequence). CDR3 length: 13 amino acids. V shed 4 bases and J 11 bases; nucleotides not matched to a gene: 8. CDR3 protein: CASSRGEGGQQFF. The CDR3 DNA sequence: TGTGCCAGTAGTAGGGGTGAGGGAGGGCAGCAGTTCTTC.

This chain's CDR3 is CASSQGWENTEAFF. CDR3 nucleotides: TGTGCCAGCAGCCAGGGCTGGGAGAACACTGAAGCTTTCTTT. The rearrangement links TRBV4-2 to TRBJ1-1; D not resolved. The germline V gene has CDR1 LGHNA and CDR2 YNFKEQ. Trimming took off 3 bases at V and 1 base at J, with 9 bases between the two ends. CDR3 length equals 14 residues.

The CDR3 reads CATSRESSRQGGLEQYF. In nucleotides, the CDR3 is TGTGCCACCAGCAGAGAAAGTTCACGGCAGGGAGGTCTCGAGCAGTACTTC. The rearrangement joins TRBV15 to TRBJ2-7; weak D call: TRBD2 (6 bases). V was clipped by 0 bases and J by 6 bases, with 21 bases between them. Germline lookup yields CDR1 LNHNV and CDR2 YYDKDF (reference sequence). The CDR3 contains 17 residues.

The chain carries TRBV30 and TRBJ2-5; D gene ambiguous. The V and J ends lost 5 bases and 5 bases respectively, with 6 bases between them. The V gene's germline CDR1 is GTSNPN and CDR2 SVGIG (reference sequence). The CDR3 has 10 residues. The CDR3 region is CAWEAETQYF. The CDR3, as DNA: TGTGCCTGGGAGGCGGAGACCCAGTACTTC.

The V gene is TRBV5-1, the J gene TRBJ2-1; 8 nucleotides align to TRBD1. This CDR3 comprises 16 residues. Per germline, CDR1 SGHRS and CDR2 YFSETQ. V lost 4 bases, J lost 6 bases, and 12 bases stayed unmatched. The CDR3 loop reads CASSPGGAGGFNEQFF. CDR3 nucleotide sequence: TGCGCCAGCAGCCCAGGGGGCGCAGGAGGCTTCAATGAGCAGTTCTTC.

This chain connects TRBV7-2 to TRBJ2-1, with a weak D call TRBD2 (7 bases). This CDR3 has 12 amino acids. Germline V gene sequence: CDR1 SGHTA, CDR2 FQGNSA. Trimming removed 7 bases from V and 8 bases from J, with 12 bases in between. The CDR3 loop is CASTGGLHEQFF. DNA of the CDR3: TGTGCCAGCACCGGGGGGCTACATGAGCAGTTCTTC. The full variable domain, rest sourced from reference TRBV7-2 and TRBJ2-1, is GAGVSQSPSNKVTEKGKDVELRCDPISGHTALYWYRQSLGQGLEFLIYFQGNSAPDKSGLPSDRFSAERTGGSVSTLTIQRTQQEDSAVYLCASTGGLHEQFFGPGTRLTVL.

V usage is TRBV15 and J usage is TRBJ1-6; tentative D call: TRBD1 (5 bases). Germline lookup yields CDR1 LNHNV and CDR2 YYDKDF (reference sequence). The germline V and J ends were trimmed by 6 bases and 9 bases, with 12 bases remaining between them. This CDR3 spans 13 amino acids. The CDR3 DNA sequence: TGTGCCACCAGTCGTGGCCAGGGTTCACCCCTCCACTTT. Protein sequence: CATSRGQGSPLHF.

This clone was observed a handful of times. This chain joins TRBV2 and TRBJ2-7; D remains unclear. The CDR3 totals 12 residues. The V and J ends lost 9 bases and 3 bases respectively, with 12 bases between them. Germline loops: CDR1 SNHLY, CDR2 FYNNEI. For the CDR3, the DNA is TGTGCCAGTGAAGTAGGGCTCTACGAGCAGTACTTC. Translating it yields CASEVGLYEQYF.